This T cell receptor (beta chain) was identified during a study of tumor-infiltrating lymphocytes in primary liver carcinoma. Blood RNA originated from unsorted whole blood, with germline DNA additionally extracted. Germline V gene data show CDR1 as SGHVS and CDR2 as FQNEAQ. The CDR3 length is 15 residues. Deletions cut 1 base from V and 8 bases from J, with 14 bases between. Reverse transcription of 500 to 650 ng total RNA with a constant-region primer produced TCR beta cDNA. Slightly modified ARM-PCR with three nested multiplex PCR rounds yielded TCR beta libraries. Amplification in the first two PCR rounds was performed using TRBV1-TRBV30 forward primers and a C-beta reverse primer for 9 to 11 cycles each. MiXCR was run by TCRdb on the multiplex PCR reads, yielding one entry per CDR3 protein. The table has about 180,000 distinct CDR3 sequences, 60% seen once.

The chain links TRBV7-8 to TRBJ1-4; no firm D call. The sample comprised peripheral blood. The sequence came from a man aged 40-49 years with primary liver carcinoma and hepatitis B virus infection. The CDR3 DNA reads as TGTGCCAGCAGCTTAGGGCTACAGCGAAGGGAAAAACTGTTTTTT. Translation gives CASSLGLQRREKLFF.